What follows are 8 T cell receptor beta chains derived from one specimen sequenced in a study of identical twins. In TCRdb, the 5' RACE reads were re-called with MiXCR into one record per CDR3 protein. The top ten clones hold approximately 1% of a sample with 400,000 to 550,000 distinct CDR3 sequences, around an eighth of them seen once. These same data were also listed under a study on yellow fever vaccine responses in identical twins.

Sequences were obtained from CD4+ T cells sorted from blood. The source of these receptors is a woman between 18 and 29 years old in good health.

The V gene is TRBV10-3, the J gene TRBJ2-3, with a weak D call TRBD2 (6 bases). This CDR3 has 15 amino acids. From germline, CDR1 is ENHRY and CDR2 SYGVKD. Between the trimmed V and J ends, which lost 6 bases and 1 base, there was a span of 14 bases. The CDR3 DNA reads TGTGCCATCAGCCCAGGAGGGGCCGGCACAGATACGCAGTATTTT. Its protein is CAISPGGAGTDTQYF.

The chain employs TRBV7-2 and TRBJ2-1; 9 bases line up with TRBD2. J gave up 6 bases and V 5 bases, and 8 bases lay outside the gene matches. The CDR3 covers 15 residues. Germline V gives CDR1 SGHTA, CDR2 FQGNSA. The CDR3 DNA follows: TGTGCCAGCAGCCCCATGCCTAGCGGGGCCAATGAGCAGTTCTTC. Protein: CASSPMPSGANEQFF. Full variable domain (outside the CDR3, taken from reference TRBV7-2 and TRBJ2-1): GAGVSQSPSNKVTEKGKDVELRCDPISGHTALYWYRQSLGQGLEFLIYFQGNSAPDKSGLPSDRFSAERTGGSVSTLTIQRTQQEDSAVYLCASSPMPSGANEQFFGPGTRLTVL.

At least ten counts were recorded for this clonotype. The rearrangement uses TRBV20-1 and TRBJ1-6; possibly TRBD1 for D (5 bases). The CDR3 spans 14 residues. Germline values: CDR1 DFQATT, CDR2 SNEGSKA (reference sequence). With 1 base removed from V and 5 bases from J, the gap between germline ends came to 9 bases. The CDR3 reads CSARVGQNNSPLHF. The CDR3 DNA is TGCAGTGCTAGAGTAGGACAAAATAATTCACCCCTCCACTTT.

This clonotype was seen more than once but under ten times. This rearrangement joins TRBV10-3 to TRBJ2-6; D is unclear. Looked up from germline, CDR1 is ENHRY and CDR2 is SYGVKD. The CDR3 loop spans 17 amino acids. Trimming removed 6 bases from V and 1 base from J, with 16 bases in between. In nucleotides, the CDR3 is TGTGCCATCAGCACAGAAATCAAGAAATCTGGGGCCAACGTCCTGACTTTC. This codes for CAISTEIKKSGANVLTF.

CDR3 loop: CSVEGFGAGAGYNEQFF. The CDR3 region has the DNA TGCAGCGTTGAAGGTTTTGGGGCGGGAGCGGGGTACAATGAGCAGTTCTTC. The chain joins TRBV29-1 to TRBJ2-1; 7 bases align to TRBD2. In germline, CDR1 is SQVTM, CDR2 ANQGSEA. CDR3 length equals 17 residues. V lost 1 base, J lost 4 bases, and 13 bases stayed unmatched.

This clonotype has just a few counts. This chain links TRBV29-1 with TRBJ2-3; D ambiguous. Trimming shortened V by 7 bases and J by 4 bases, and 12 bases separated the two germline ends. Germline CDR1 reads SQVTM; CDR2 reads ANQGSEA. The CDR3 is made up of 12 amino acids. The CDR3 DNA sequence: TGCAGCGCCACACCCTCGGCAGATACGCAGTATTTT. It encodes CSATPSADTQYF.

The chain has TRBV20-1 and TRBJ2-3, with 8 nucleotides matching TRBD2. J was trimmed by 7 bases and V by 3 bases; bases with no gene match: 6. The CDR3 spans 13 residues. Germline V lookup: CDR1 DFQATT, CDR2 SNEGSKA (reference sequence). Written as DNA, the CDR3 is TGCAGTGCTAGTTTACTAGCGGTCAATACGCAGTATTTT. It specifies CSASLLAVNTQYF.

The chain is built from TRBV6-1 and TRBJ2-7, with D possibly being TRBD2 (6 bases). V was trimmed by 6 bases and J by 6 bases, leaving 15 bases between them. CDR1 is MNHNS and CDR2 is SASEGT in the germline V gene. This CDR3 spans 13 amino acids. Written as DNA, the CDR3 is TGTGCCAGCAGCCCTGGACTACGGGGCGAGCAGTACTTC. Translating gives CASSPGLRGEQYF.